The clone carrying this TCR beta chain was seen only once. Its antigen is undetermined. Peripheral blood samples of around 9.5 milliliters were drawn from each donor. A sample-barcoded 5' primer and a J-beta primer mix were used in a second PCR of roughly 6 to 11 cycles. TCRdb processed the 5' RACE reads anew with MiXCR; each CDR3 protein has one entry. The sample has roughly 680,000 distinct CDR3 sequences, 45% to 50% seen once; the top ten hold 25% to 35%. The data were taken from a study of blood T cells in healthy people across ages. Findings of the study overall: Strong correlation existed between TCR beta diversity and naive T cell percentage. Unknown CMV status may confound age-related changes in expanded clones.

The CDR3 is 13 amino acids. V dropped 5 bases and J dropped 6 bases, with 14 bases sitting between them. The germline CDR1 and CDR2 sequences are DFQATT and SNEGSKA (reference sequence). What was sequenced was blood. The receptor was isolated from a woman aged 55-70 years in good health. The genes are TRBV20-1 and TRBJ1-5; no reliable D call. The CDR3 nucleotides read TGCAGTGCTGGAGGGCGTATTCGTCAGCCCCAGCATTTT. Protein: CSAGGRIRQPQHF.